The present entry profiles one TCR beta chain with its context. The V gene's germline CDR1 is MNHEY and CDR2 SVGEGT. V lost 6 bases, J lost 9 bases, and 28 bases stayed unmatched. The CDR3 is 21 residues long. As processed by the authors: It was from reference gene primer amplification that nucleated cell counts were estimated. TCRdb's table, derived via immunoSEQ multiplex PCR, lists solely in-frame clones and lacks some. V and J calls and clone size are as listed in that table; D and trimming were resolved from the DNA. The sample holds about 300,000 clones; approximately 89% are singletons and the top ten take 6.9%. These data belong to a study of blood T cell repertoires in COVID-19. Study at large: Researchers got acute and convalescent COVID-19 samples from the United States, Italy and Spain. T cells, B-cell-depleted T cells, or PBMCs supplied cDNA or gDNA.

The sequence derives from a woman in her 30s who had recovered from COVID-19. Sequenced sample: peripheral blood. V usage is TRBV6-2 or TRBV6-3 and J usage is TRBJ1-6, with 8 bases aligning to TRBD1. This CDR3 reads CASSHPTPDRVAPRVGSPLHF. The CDR3 DNA is TGTGCCAGCAGCCACCCCACACCGGACAGGGTAGCTCCACGTGTTGGTTCACCCCTCCACTTT.